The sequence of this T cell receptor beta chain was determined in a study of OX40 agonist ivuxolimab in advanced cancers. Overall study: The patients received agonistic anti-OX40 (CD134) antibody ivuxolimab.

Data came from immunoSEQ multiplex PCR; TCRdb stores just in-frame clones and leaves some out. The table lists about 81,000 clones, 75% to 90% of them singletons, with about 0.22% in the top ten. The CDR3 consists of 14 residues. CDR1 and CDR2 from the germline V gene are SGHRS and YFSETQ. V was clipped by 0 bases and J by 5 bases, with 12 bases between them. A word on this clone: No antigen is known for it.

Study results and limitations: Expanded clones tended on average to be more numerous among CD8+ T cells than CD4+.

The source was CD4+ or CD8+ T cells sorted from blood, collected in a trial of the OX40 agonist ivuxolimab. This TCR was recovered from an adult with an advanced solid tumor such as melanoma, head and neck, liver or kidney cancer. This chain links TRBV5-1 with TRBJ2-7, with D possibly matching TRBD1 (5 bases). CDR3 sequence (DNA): TGCGCCAGCAGCTTGGAGGACATAGAAAACGAGCAGTACTTC. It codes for CASSLEDIENEQYF.